This T cell receptor (beta chain) derives from a study of early T cells in non-severe SARS-CoV-2 infection (dated by TCRdb to the early 2020s). For context, the study as a whole: TCR sequencing used bulk RNA from unsorted whole blood, so alpha and beta chains could not be paired. Beyond this particular receptor, the publication reports: VDJdb matching was skewed toward anti-spike CD8 responses and likely underestimated virus-specific expansions, missing private and CD4 specificities.

This was a case-control study nested in a cohort of healthcare workers in London, UK, who had nasopharyngeal swab PCR tests and blood samples taken every week. Healthcare workers were recruited between 23 and 31 March 2020, during the week of the UK lockdown, and were followed weekly for up to about 15 weeks. There are 14 amino acids in the CDR3, from cysteine to phenylalanine inclusive. Of the read, only the CDR3 DNA is kept; its 42 bases are in frame from base 1. In the germline V gene, CDR1 corresponds to SGDLS and CDR2 to YYNGEE. At the junction V is shortened by 0 bases and J by 0 bases, with 7 bases in between. Library preparation employed 5' RACE. Instrument used: NextSeq 500. To correct for sequencing error and PCR bias, the TCR library protocol tagged individual cDNA molecules with unique molecular identifiers. Both TCR alpha and beta chains were sequenced, and tight co-correlation was observed between alpha and beta sequence abundances in each sample. The paper's data handling went like this. Decombinator V4 was used to annotate the V gene, J gene and CDR3 of the TCR sequences. Expanded TCRs were defined as changing significantly between any two time points under a Poisson model with p below 0.0001. Abundances of TCRs were expressed as counts per million after normalisation to the total number of TCRs sequenced in each sample. MAIT TCRs were defined by TRAV1-2 paired with TRAJ12, TRAJ20 or TRAJ33, and iNKT TCRs by TRAV10 paired with TRAJ18. VDJdb, accessed on 1 November 2021, was searched for TCRs annotated for CMV, EBV and SARS-CoV-2, and TCRs annotated for more than one antigen were excluded. Clones were called with MiXCR by TCRdb after fastp trimmed the public reads at Q25, and only in-frame beta chains were retained. Each CDR3 protein gets just one entry, which takes the most common genes and DNA from the rows behind it. The V and J calls follow TCRdb's processing rather than the paper's. Recorded for this sample are under 80,000 distinct CDR3 sequences; 9.5% to 13% of them occurred a single time. The ten largest clones capture 3% to 4% of the sample.

This clonotype was counted only a few times. Its antigen is unknown. Per-base quality was not reported, and no clone a single base away is much larger than it. The V gene is TRBV9 and the J gene is TRBJ2-7; the D segment could be TRBD1, given 5 matching bases. The TCR originated in an adult who was a healthcare worker with PCR-confirmed SARS-CoV-2 infection or an uninfected control (not recorded which). The sequencing sample was made of whole blood. CDR3 sequence: CASSVGGSSYEQYF. The sequenced DNA: TGTGCCAGCAGCGTAGGGGGCAGCTCCTACGAGCAGTACTTC.